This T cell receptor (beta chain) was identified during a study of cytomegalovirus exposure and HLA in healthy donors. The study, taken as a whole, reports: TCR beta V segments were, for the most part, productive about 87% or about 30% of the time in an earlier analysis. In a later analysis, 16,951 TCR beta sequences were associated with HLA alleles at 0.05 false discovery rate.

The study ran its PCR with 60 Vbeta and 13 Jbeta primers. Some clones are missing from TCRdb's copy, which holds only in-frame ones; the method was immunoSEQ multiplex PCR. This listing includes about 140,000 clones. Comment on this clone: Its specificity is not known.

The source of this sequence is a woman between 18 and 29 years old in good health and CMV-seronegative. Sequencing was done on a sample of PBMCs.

In DNA form, the CDR3 reads TGTGCCACCAGCCCACCTGCGCGGGAGGCTATATATGAGCAGTTCTTC. Protein sequence: CATSPPAREAIYEQFF. The chain has TRBV15 and TRBJ2-1; 8 bases map to TRBD2. The J segment lost 8 bases and the V segment lost 5 bases, leaving 14 bases of the junction unmatched. The length of the CDR3 is 16 residues. The germline V gene encodes CDR1 LNHNV and CDR2 YYDKDF (reference sequence). Together with reference TRBV15 and TRBJ2-1, the CDR3 gives the full variable domain: DAMVIQNPRYQVTQFGKPVTLSCSQTLNHNVMYWYQQKSSQAPKLLFHYYDKDFNNEADTPDNFQSRRPNTSFCFLDIRSPGLGDTAMYLCATSPPAREAIYEQFFGPGTRLTVL.